A selection of T cell receptor beta chains follows, all from one sample in a study of cytomegalovirus exposure and HLA in healthy donors. Measured with immunoSEQ multiplex PCR; TCRdb has only the in-frame clones, and not every one. The table records a few hundred thousand clones, 83% of them present only once. Sequencing was done on a sample of PBMCs. The receptors here all came from a girl aged 5 to 17 in good health and CMV-seronegative. The conserved cysteine and the conserved F or W are not part of the CDR3 here. Fields, in order: V gene, D gene, J gene, CDR3 protein. The D gene is left open where the match is weak.

TRBV27	TRBD1	TRBJ1-2	ASSIRQGTNYGYT
TRBV5-1	NA	TRBJ1-5	ASSPRGGDQPQH
TRBV28	TRBD1	TRBJ2-2	ASSLGQGNTGELF
TRBV19	NA	TRBJ1-1	ASSFDLNTEAF
TRBV11-2	TRBD1	TRBJ2-3	ASSTWGQITDTQY
TRBV28	NA	TRBJ2-2	ASSLSGAHPGELF
TRBV30	NA	TRBJ1-1	AWSAQRSSPMNTEAF
TRBV19	NA	TRBJ2-6	AVGASGANVLT
TRBV13	NA	TRBJ2-1	ASSLPGQYNEQF
TRBV5-1	NA	TRBJ1-2	ASSLARTPPSYT
TRBV19	NA	TRBJ1-1	ASSIREGRKAF